A single sample is the source of the 9 T cell receptor beta chains below, sequenced in a study of T cells after yellow fever vaccination. TCRdb analysed the 5' RACE reads with MiXCR anew, one entry per CDR3 protein. The sample carries approximately 120,000 distinct CDR3 sequences, under 8.5% recorded once. The specimen comprised CD4+ T cells sorted from PBMCs, sampled about 10 days after the first yellow fever vaccination. These receptors were obtained from a man aged 18 to 30 who received the YFV17D yellow fever vaccine.

This clonotype was recorded at least ten times. The V and J genes are TRBV6-2 or TRBV6-3 and TRBJ1-2, with TRBD1 matching 9 bases. Germline CDR1 is MNHEY and CDR2 is SVGEGT. The CDR3 spans 13 residues. V was clipped by 8 bases and J by 2 bases; unmatched bases: 3. The CDR3 here is CASGDRENYGYTF. The CDR3 DNA reads as TGTGCCAGCGGGGACAGGGAGAACTATGGCTACACCTTC.

The V call is TRBV5-4, the J call TRBJ2-7; D is perhaps TRBD1 or TRBD2 (6 bases each). The ends were cut back, 1 base at V and 3 bases at J, with 14 bases in the middle. CDR1 and CDR2 (germline): SGHNT, YYREEE (reference sequence). The CDR3 is 15 amino acids. The CDR3 bases are TGTGCCAGCAGCTTGTCCGGGGGCCCGTTCTACGAGCAGTACGTC. This codes for CASSLSGGPFYEQYV.

This clonotype was seen at least ten times. The gene calls are TRBV5-5 and TRBJ2-5; 10 nucleotides agree with TRBD2. V dropped 4 bases and J dropped 0; count of bases not matched to a gene: 6. CDR3 size: 16 residues. Germline CDR1 SGHKS, CDR2 YYEKEE (reference sequence). The CDR3 reads CASSRGLAANQETQYF. CDR3 nucleotide sequence: TGTGCCAGCAGCAGAGGACTAGCGGCAAACCAAGAGACCCAGTACTTC.

This clonotype was seen ten or more times. The rearrangement joins TRBV12-3 or TRBV12-4 to TRBJ2-3; no definite D call. Trimming took 7 bases from V and 4 from J, leaving 15 bases between them. The CDR3 covers 14 residues. The CDR3 reads CASIKPPFSDTQYF. The DNA for the CDR3 is TGTGCCAGCATCAAACCCCCCTTTTCAGATACGCAGTATTTT.

This clonotype was seen a few times. This sequence joins TRBV3-1 and TRBJ2-7; 8 nucleotides align to TRBD2. Germline V gene data show CDR1 as LGHDT and CDR2 as YNNKEL (reference sequence). J was trimmed by 6 bases and V by 3 bases; bases with no gene match: 1. This CDR3 has 12 amino acids. CDR3 nucleotides: TGTGCCAGCAGCCAGGCGGGGGGCGAGCAGTACTTC. Amino acid sequence: CASSQAGGEQYF.

This clonotype occurred many times. The chain links TRBV5-1 to TRBJ1-3; D is possibly TRBD1 (5 bases). In germline, CDR1 is SGHRS, CDR2 YFSETQ. The length of the CDR3 is 18 residues. V was clipped by 3 bases and J by 0 bases, with 19 bases between them. The CDR3 nucleotides are TGCGCCAGCAGCTATGAAATGACAGCTTCTAACTCTGGAAACACCATATATTTT. Amino acid sequence: CASSYEMTASNSGNTIYF.

A word on this clonotype: A read error may explain this, as a much larger clone is one base away. The chain combines TRBV20-1 with TRBJ1-4, with 7 positions matching TRBD1. The CDR3 is 13 amino acids. Germline CDR1 DFQATT, CDR2 SNEGSKA (reference sequence). The CDR3 region has the DNA TGCAGTGCTCCTATCACTGGGACAGAAAGACTGTTTTTT. As protein: CSAPITGTERLFF.

This clonotype was counted ten times or more. The chain joins TRBV3-1 to TRBJ2-1, with D possibly called TRBD1 or TRBD2 (5 bases each). V lost 0 bases, J lost 12 bases, and 9 bases lay in between. The CDR3 length is 12 residues. Germline V gives CDR1 LGHDT, CDR2 YNNKEL (reference sequence). The CDR3 region has the DNA TGTGCCAGCAGCCAAGATTTGAGGGGGCAGTTCTTC. Translated, it gives CASSQDLRGQFF.

This clonotype was counted ten times or more. The genes are TRBV6-2 or TRBV6-3 and TRBJ2-5; no clear D. Germline V gives CDR1 MNHEY, CDR2 SVGEGT. Trimming removed 6 bases at V and 2 bases at J, with 10 bases between. The CDR3 runs to 13 residues. The CDR3 DNA sequence: TGTGCCAGCAGCCTATCGCGGCAAGAGACCCAGTACTTC. This sequence encodes CASSLSRQETQYF.